This TCR beta chain was captured by sequencing in a study of cytomegalovirus exposure and HLA in healthy donors (dated by TCRdb to between 2016 and 2019). For the study in its entirety: According to a later analysis, the roughly 130 validation repertoires were produced on the same platform as the approximately 610 repertoires of the first cohort. The study was designed to test whether signatures of past pathogen exposure could be identified by cataloging public T cell receptors. Besides the first cohort of 666 subjects, a separate validation cohort made up of over a hundred different subjects was used. To predict cytomegalovirus infection status, the study brought together high-throughput TCR immunosequencing, statistical association of individual TCRs with disease status, and machine learning.

The donors were included in the validation cohort of 130 or so subjects, a group kept apart from the roughly 700-subject first cohort. CDR1 and CDR2, looked up from the germline V gene, are MGHRA and YSYEKL. Inclusive of the bounding cysteine and phenylalanine, the CDR3 is 16 residues long. CDR3 DNA is the only sequence kept; it has 48 bases, read in frame from the first base. V lost 4 bases and J lost 10 bases, and the count of bases not matched to a germline gene is 10. General conclusions and limits of the study: In vitro tests confirmed that a few of the cytomegalovirus-associated TCR beta chains recognize cytomegalovirus antigens. Most TCR sequences were observed very rarely across donors, whereas some public TCRs were present in many individuals. A total of roughly 160 TCR beta chains were listed by the study as associated with cytomegalovirus. The validation cohort had no HLA typing available for a later analysis, so co-occurrence within that cohort was assessed over all 120 repertoires. In a later analysis, TCRs clustered in the first cohort were found to also tend to co-occur in the 120 or so validation repertoires, with about 93% of cluster scores above 0. The authors suggested that the approach could potentially be generalized to other disease states and immunological phenotypes. The classifier was reported to diagnose cytomegalovirus status with high specificity and sensitivity in both the original and validation cohorts.

Receptor amplification or capture employed the immunoSEQ multiplex PCR assay. As for the original processing: To diagnose cytomegalovirus status from the catalog of TCR beta chain sequences, a statistical classification framework was built. TCRdb provides this immuneACCESS table in a form limited to in-frame rearrangements. Some clones are lacking; in checked studies, under half of them reflect an unresolved V gene, and why the rest are absent is not known. Clonal size and the V and J genes are those of that table, whereas D and trimming came from the DNA. The sample records 50,000 to 70,000 clones, 95% of which are singletons. Jointly, the top ten make up approximately 6.4% of the sample. Of note for this clone: Its antigen is unknown. The input lacks base qualities; no much larger clone sits a single base away.

The V gene is TRBV4-1 and the J gene is TRBJ2-1; TRBD2 fits 13 bases in the junction. The TCR originated in a young woman in good health and CMV-seropositive. Sequenced sample: PBMCs. The CDR3 protein sequence reads: CASSPGLAGVLMEQFF. The DNA is TGCGCCAGCAGCCCCGGACTAGCGGGAGTCCTAATGGAGCAGTTCTTC.